This T cell receptor (beta chain) stems from a study of blood T cell repertoires in COVID-19. Study overall: T cells, B-cell-depleted T cells, or PBMCs provided the cDNA or gDNA that served as material.

Method: immunoSEQ multiplex PCR; TCRdb's copy keeps in-frame clones and lacks some. The data contain 490,000 or so clones, 88% of them singletons. The CDR3 covers 13 residues. Trimming shortened V by 3 bases and J by 2 bases, and 10 bases separated the two germline ends. CDR1 is DFQATT, CDR2 SNEGSKA, per germline (reference sequence). Two consecutive negative NP/OP PCR tests, clearance, or resolved symptoms defined Cohort 3 recovery. The sample was PBMCs or T cells enriched from blood (not recorded which). This receptor was taken from a woman between 55 and 75 years old who had recovered from COVID-19. The chain has TRBV20-1 and TRBJ1-2; no clear D gene. CDR3 region: CSASGPANYGYTF. CDR3 DNA sequence: TGCAGTGCTAGTGGCCCAGCGAACTATGGCTACACCTTC.